This TCR beta chain was documented in a study of blood T cell repertoires in COVID-19. Looking at the study overall: Donors in the United States, Italy and Spain gave samples during acute or convalescent COVID-19. The analysed material was cDNA or gDNA that came from T cells, B-cell-depleted T cells, or PBMCs.

Ages ranged from about 18 to 89 years, with residence in 24 US areas. In Cohort 3, a recovered donor had either two negative PCRs, clearance, or symptom resolution. Assay: immunoSEQ multiplex PCR; the TCRdb copy retains only in-frame clones and omits some. The sample consists of around 110,000 clones, roughly 84% of them appearing once. The source of this sequence is a woman aged 30 to 39 who had recovered from COVID-19. Sequencing was performed on PBMCs or T cells enriched from blood (not recorded which).

CDR3 region: CASSFGQGEQYF. The CDR3 nucleotides are TGTGCCAGCAGCTTTGGACAGGGGGAGCAGTACTTC. The V and J genes are TRBV7-2 and TRBJ2-7, with 9 bases fitting TRBD1. Germline CDR1 is SGHTA and CDR2 is FQGNSA. Trimming cost V 3 bases and J 7 bases; bases outside gene matches: 1. The CDR3 sequence is 12 residues long.